A single sample is the source of the 3 T cell receptor beta chains below, sequenced in a study of identical twins. MiXCR, applied by TCRdb to the 5' RACE reads, yields one record per CDR3 protein. This repertoire shows approximately 280,000 distinct CDR3 sequences, around 8.8% found once; its top ten account for approximately 2.1%. This same sample was also taken into another study, of yellow fever vaccine responses in identical twins.

The sample taken for sequencing was memory (CD45RO+) T cells sorted from blood. The source is a woman in her late teens or twenties in good health.

This clonotype has at least ten counts. V and J are TRBV20-1 and TRBJ2-1; 8 bases match TRBD2. The CDR3 extends over 14 amino acids. Germline loops: CDR1 DFQATT, CDR2 SNEGSKA (reference sequence). Trimming removed 6 bases from V and 7 bases from J; junction bases left unmatched: 11. The CDR3 sequence: CSALLAGYGNEQFF. Here the CDR3 DNA reads TGCAGTGCCTTATTAGCGGGATACGGTAATGAGCAGTTCTTC.

The chain joins TRBV27 to TRBJ2-1; D remains unclear. CDR1 and CDR2 (germline): MNHEY, SMNVEV (reference sequence). The CDR3 has 13 residues. V was trimmed by 5 bases and J by 8 bases, leaving 13 bases between them. CDR3 DNA: TGTGCCAGCAGTACCTACCCGCATGATGAGCAGTTCTTC. This sequence encodes CASSTYPHDEQFF.

In this sample, this clonotype turned up a few times. This sequence joins TRBV7-9 and TRBJ1-1; 9 nucleotides match TRBD1. J gave up 1 base and V 1 base, and 7 bases lay outside the gene matches. CDR1 and CDR2 (germline): SEHNR, FQNEAQ (reference sequence). The CDR3 covers 17 residues. CDR3 DNA: TGTGCCAGCAGCTTAGGATTCGGGACAGGGCCGAACACTGAAGCTTTCTTT. This translates into CASSLGFGTGPNTEAFF. Drawing the rest from reference TRBV7-9 and TRBJ1-1, the complete variable domain is DTGVSQNPRHKITKRGQNVTFRCDPISEHNRLYWYRQTLGQGPEFLTYFQNEAQLEKSRLLSDRFSAERPKGSFSTLEIQRTEQGDSAMYLCASSLGFGTGPNTEAFFGQGTRLTVV.